Below are 23 T cell receptor beta chains sequenced from a single sample in a study of T cell clusters in autoimmune cytopenias. Each sample's input was roughly 230 ng genomic DNA, 38,000 or so genome equivalents. TRB was amplified by touch-down multiplex PCR, primer pools A and B combined. One entry per CDR3 protein, without DNA, is what TCRdb gives after re-calling the multiplex PCR reads. This repertoire comprises about 9,500 distinct CDR3 sequences; its ten largest clones make up 9.2%. The sequenced sample consisted of peripheral blood. These receptors all stem from a human donor with an autoimmune cytopenia or autoimmune hepatitis (not recorded which).

Judged by frequency, this clonotype is medium-sized. The chain's CDR3 is CASSSNLAGVYEQYF. This sequence joins TRBV13 and TRBJ2-7; TCRdb names TRBD2, which stays unverified in the absence of DNA. This CDR3 has 15 residues. Germline CDR1 reads PRHDT; CDR2 reads FYEKMQ (reference sequence). The full variable domain, rest sourced from reference TRBV13 and TRBJ2-7, is AAGVIQSPRHLIKEKRETATLKCYPIPRHDTVYWYQQGPGQDPQFLISFYEKMQSDKGSIPDRFSAQQFSDYHSELNMSSLELGDSALYFCASSSNLAGVYEQYFGPGTRLTVT.

The J gene is TRBJ2-7, the V gene TRBV6-1; TCRdb outputs TRBD1, but without DNA this stays unchecked. CDR1 and CDR2 (germline): MNHNS, SASEGT. The CDR3 runs to 14 residues. CDR3 residues: CASSPGTGGREQYF.

In terms of frequency, this clonotype is medium-sized. This rearrangement joins TRBV7-6 to TRBJ2-5; TCRdb's D call, TRBD2, is unchecked because there is no DNA. The germline V gene encodes CDR1 SGHVS and CDR2 FNYEAQ. This CDR3 is built from 16 residues. The chain's CDR3 is CASSLGGGGSGETQYF.

This chain connects TRBV7-9 to TRBJ2-1; TCRdb names TRBD2, which stays unverified in the absence of DNA. Germline V gene data show CDR1 as SEHNR and CDR2 as FQNEAQ (reference sequence). The length of the CDR3 is 18 residues. The CDR3 reads CASSLAAGGSGSYNEQFF.

This chain connects TRBV6-5 to TRBJ1-5; the TCRdb D gene call, TRBD1, has no DNA to confirm it. There are 15 residues in the CDR3. The V gene's germline CDR1 is MNHEY and CDR2 SVGAGI. This chain's CDR3 is CASSYTRTANQPQHF.

The rearrangement uses TRBV7-6 and TRBJ2-6; TCRdb reports TRBD1, a call that lacks DNA to check it against. The germline V gene encodes CDR1 SGHVS and CDR2 FNYEAQ. The CDR3 sequence is 16 residues long. The CDR3 is CASSLKGGSGANVLTF.

The rearrangement joins TRBV12-3 or TRBV12-4 to TRBJ2-7; TCRdb selects TRBD2, and the lack of DNA leaves this call unchecked. The CDR3 extends over 12 amino acids. CDR3 region: CASKRESHEQYF.

Its frequency marks this clonotype as medium-sized. The V and J genes are TRBV6-2 or TRBV6-3 and TRBJ2-2; without DNA, the TCRdb call of TRBD2 cannot be checked. The germline V gene encodes CDR1 MNHEY and CDR2 SVGEGT. The CDR3 spans 18 residues. The CDR3 here is CASSHPSEAGIPSGELFF.

This clonotype ranks as medium-sized (0.01 to 0.1%) in terms of frequency. The chain recombines TRBV19 with TRBJ2-1; TCRdb outputs TRBD2, but without DNA this stays unchecked. Per the germline V gene, CDR1 is LNHDA and CDR2 is SQIVND (reference sequence). The CDR3 loop spans 15 amino acids. The CDR3 here is CASSLGLASGNEQFF.

This clonotype is classed as medium-sized by frequency. The chain carries TRBV6-5 and TRBJ2-1; TCRdb gives TRBD2 as the D gene, but with no DNA this cannot be confirmed. Germline loops: CDR1 MNHEY, CDR2 SVGAGI. This CDR3 is built from 15 residues. The CDR3: CASSWRGGSYNEQFF.

The chain recombines TRBV6-2 or TRBV6-3 with TRBJ2-4; TCRdb picks TRBD1, but there is no DNA to check that call. The V gene's germline CDR1 is MNHEY and CDR2 SVGEGT. This CDR3 has 12 residues. The CDR3: CASRQGRNIQYF.

J is TRBJ2-3 and V is TRBV7-2; TCRdb proposes TRBD2, but this gene call is untestable without DNA. This CDR3 contains 15 residues. Germline CDR1 is SGHTA and CDR2 is FQGNSA. The CDR3: CASSLEGLVADTQYF. The full variable domain, rest sourced from reference TRBV7-2 and TRBJ2-3, is GAGVSQSPSNKVTEKGKDVELRCDPISGHTALYWYRQSLGQGLEFLIYFQGNSAPDKSGLPSDRFSAERTGGSVSTLTIQRTQQEDSAVYLCASSLEGLVADTQYFGPGTRLTVL.

This chain joins TRBV5-1 and TRBJ2-5; TCRdb's D gene call, TRBD2, goes unchecked for lack of DNA. This CDR3 is built from 17 residues. CDR1 SGHRS and CDR2 YFSETQ come from the germline V gene. CDR3 region: CASSLEALAGARGTQYF. Looking up the rest from reference TRBV5-1 and TRBJ2-5 gives the full variable domain: KAGVTQTPRYLIKTRGQQVTLSCSPISGHRSVSWYQQTPGQGLQFLFEYFSETQRNKGNFPGRFSGRQFSNSRSEMNVSTLELGDSALYLCASSLEALAGARGTQYFGPGTRLLVL.

The rearrangement joins TRBV18 to TRBJ1-2; TCRdb designates TRBD1, a call that cannot be tested without DNA. Looked up from germline, CDR1 is KGHSH and CDR2 is LQKENI. The CDR3 has 13 residues. CDR3 protein: CASSPDRNYGYTF.

The rearrangement links TRBV11-1 to TRBJ2-2; checking the TCRdb D call of TRBD1 is not possible without DNA. Germline CDR1 is SGHAT and CDR2 is FQDESV (reference sequence). The CDR3 is 15 residues long. The CDR3 loop reads CASSLNGGYTGELFF.

This chain uses TRBV5-1 with TRBJ1-1; checking the TCRdb D call of TRBD1 is not possible without DNA. The CDR3 extends over 13 amino acids. Germline CDR1 reads SGHRS; CDR2 reads YFSETQ. The CDR3 spells CASRRDRGPEAFF.

According to its frequency, this clonotype is medium-sized. This chain uses TRBV19 with TRBJ2-3; TCRdb proposes TRBD2, but this gene call is untestable without DNA. Germline CDR1 is LNHDA and CDR2 is SQIVND (reference sequence). CDR3 length equals 17 residues. CDR3 region: CASKARFGVASTDTQYF.

According to its frequency, this clonotype is medium-sized. The rearrangement uses TRBV6-1 and TRBJ2-7; without DNA, the TCRdb call of TRBD1 cannot be checked. The germline V gene encodes CDR1 MNHNS and CDR2 SASEGT. This CDR3 comprises 13 residues. CDR3 amino acids: CASSAGQDYEQYF.

This clonotype counts as medium-sized by frequency. The chain couples TRBV12-3 or TRBV12-4 to TRBJ1-3. The CDR3 runs to 16 residues. CDR3 in amino acids: CASSLPSTGAGNTIYF.

In terms of frequency, this clonotype is medium-sized. V is TRBV15 and J is TRBJ2-5. Germline values: CDR1 LNHNV, CDR2 YYDKDF (reference sequence). This CDR3 has 13 residues. The chain's CDR3 is CATSRADLETQYF.

Judged by frequency, this clonotype is medium-sized. The rearrangement uses TRBV19 and TRBJ2-7. The CDR3 is 14 residues long. Germline V gives CDR1 LNHDA, CDR2 SQIVND (reference sequence). The CDR3 here is CASSIGGSSYEQYF.

The rearrangement links TRBV20-1 to TRBJ1-2. CDR1 DFQATT and CDR2 SNEGSKA come from the germline V gene (reference sequence). This CDR3 has 13 amino acids. This CDR3 reads CSPPGLPNYGYTF.

The genes are TRBV18 and TRBJ2-3. Germline V gene data show CDR1 as KGHSH and CDR2 as LQKENI. The CDR3 extends over 12 amino acids. CDR3 in amino acids: CASSETTDTQYF.